This TCR beta chain was found in a study of beta chain features in type 1 diabetes. Purities over 95% were achieved in all sorted populations. The isolated RNA, all of it, was reverse transcribed, so expressed TCRB transcripts were what got sequenced. The read count averaged approximately 3.5 million across naive, central memory and regulatory T cell samples. Repertoires were generated with immunoSEQ multiplex PCR, while TCRdb's copy carries only in-frame clones and drops some. The table records 200,000 to 300,000 clones, about 30% of them present only once. The CDR3 contains 16 residues. V was clipped by 1 base and J by 3 bases, with 13 bases between them. Germline-derived CDR1 and CDR2 are KGHSH and LQKENI.

V is TRBV18 and J is TRBJ2-1, with a weak D call TRBD1 (6 bases). Material for sequencing was central memory CD4+ T cells from blood. The source is a young man in good health. CDR3 nucleotide sequence: TGTGCCAGCTCACCACAGGACAGAGTTTACTACAATGAGCAGTTCTTC. This sequence encodes CASSPQDRVYYNEQFF.